This T cell receptor beta chain came from a study of cytomegalovirus exposure and HLA in healthy donors. Study results and caveats: Analysis performed later found 16,000 or so TCR beta sequences associated with HLA alleles at 0.05 false discovery rate. Associated with cytomegalovirus, according to the listing, were 150 to 200 TCR beta chains.

The PCR employed 60 Vbeta primers together with 13 Jbeta primers. Method: immunoSEQ multiplex PCR; TCRdb's copy keeps in-frame clones and lacks some. The profile shows 130,000 to 150,000 clones, over 75% of them singletons. The CDR3 covers 13 residues. Trimming removed 11 bases from V and 5 bases from J; junction bases left unmatched: 6. Germline V gene sequence: CDR1 MNHEY, CDR2 SVGAGI. Concerning this clone itself: Its antigen remains unknown.

The donors were healthy bone marrow donors. This chain uses TRBV6-5 with TRBJ1-5; 10 bases line up with TRBD1. The material sequenced was PBMCs. The TCR comes from a woman in her thirties in good health and CMV-seronegative. In DNA, the CDR3 is TGTGCCTGCTCCGGGACAGGGGATCAGCCCCAGCATTTT. It encodes CACSGTGDQPQHF.